These T cell receptor beta chains were read from a single sample in a study of blood T cell repertoires in COVID-19. Produced via immunoSEQ multiplex PCR; TCRdb's table is partial and in-frame only. The sample lists roughly 130,000 clones, 70% to 90% occurring once. Sequencing was carried out using peripheral blood. The source is a woman aged 60-75 years with acute or convalescent COVID-19. Both conserved end residues are part of each CDR3. Each record gives: V gene, clone size, J gene, D gene, CDR3 protein, CDR3 DNA. The D gene is left open where the match is weak. The size entry is marked missing in some rows and otherwise reads once, few, many or a size class.

TRBV28	-	TRBJ2-5	TRBD2	CASSSPLAAQETQYF	TGTGCCAGCAGTTCCCCTCTAGCGGCCCAAGAGACCCAGTACTTC
TRBV28	-	TRBJ1-2	-	CASSLPQNYGYTF	TGTGCCAGCAGTTTACCTCAGAACTATGGCTACACCTTC
TRBV28	-	TRBJ1-1	-	CASNSLGLGRGGTEAFF	TGTGCCAGCAACAGCCTCGGACTAGGCAGGGGTGGCACTGAAGCTTTCTTT
TRBV10-3	-	TRBJ2-6	TRBD1	CAIGTAGTGANVLTF	TGTGCCATCGGGACAGCCGGGACTGGGGCCAACGTCCTGACTTTC
TRBV23-1	-	TRBJ2-1	TRBD2	CASKTSDDNEQFF	TGCGCCAGCAAGACTAGCGATGACAATGAGCAGTTCTTC
TRBV28	-	TRBJ1-4	-	CASSLSGMNEKLFF	TGTGCCAGCAGTTTATCCGGGATGAATGAAAAACTGTTTTTT
TRBV28	-	TRBJ2-2	TRBD1	CASLRDRATGELFF	TGTGCCAGCTTACGGGACAGGGCGACCGGGGAGCTGTTTTTT
TRBV7-8	-	TRBJ1-3	-	CASSPGDRALGNTIYF	TGTGCCAGCAGCCCCGGCGACAGAGCTCTGGGAAACACCATATATTTT
TRBV6-2/TRBV6-3	once	TRBJ1-6	-	CASSDRSSYNSPLHF	TGTGCCAGCAGCGACAGGAGCTCCTATAATTCACCCCTCCACTTT
TRBV25-1	-	TRBJ2-7	TRBD1	CASRGQAAYEQYF	TGTGCCAGCAGGGGACAGGCTGCCTACGAGCAGTACTTC
TRBV5-4	-	TRBJ2-7	-	CASSSSSSYEQYF	TGTGCCAGCAGCTCCTCGAGCTCCTACGAGCAGTACTTC
TRBV2	-	TRBJ1-1	-	CASSEAGPGVRGTEAFF	TGTGCCAGCAGTGAAGCGGGCCCGGGGGTAAGAGGAACTGAAGCTTTCTTT
TRBV15	once	TRBJ2-3	-	CATSSSTGARTDTQYF	TGTGCCACCAGCTCATCGACAGGAGCTCGCACAGATACGCAGTATTTT
TRBV5-4	-	TRBJ1-1	TRBD1	CASSDTGTGPAFF	TGTGCCAGCAGCGACACCGGGACAGGGCCCGCTTTCTTT
TRBV5-5	-	TRBJ1-4	-	CASSLGQRATNEKLFF	TGTGCCAGCAGCTTGGGACAGCGTGCAACTAATGAAAAACTGTTTTTT
TRBV24-1	once	TRBJ1-3	-	CATSDSGNTIYF	TGTGCCACCAGTGACTCCGGAAACACCATATATTTT
TRBV28	-	TRBJ2-1	TRBD2	CASSSGGFGTTYNEQFF	TGTGCCAGCAGCTCGGGGGGATTCGGGACTACCTACAATGAGCAGTTCTTC
TRBV5-1	-	TRBJ2-2	-	CASRPGAGHTGELFF	TGCGCCAGCAGGCCGGGTGCAGGGCACACCGGGGAGCTGTTTTTT
TRBV4-1	-	TRBJ2-1	-	CASSQGGRTGSSYNEQFF	TGCGCCAGCAGCCAAGGGGGTAGGACGGGAAGCTCCTACAATGAGCAGTTCTTC
TRBV6-5	-	TRBJ2-7	TRBD1	CASSQGTAYEQYF	TGTGCCAGCAGTCAGGGGACAGCCTACGAGCAGTACTTC
TRBV5-1	-	TRBJ2-3	TRBD2	CASSSGLAGVADTQYF	TGCGCCAGCAGCTCCGGACTAGCGGGAGTGGCAGATACGCAGTATTTT
TRBV27	-	TRBJ1-4	-	CASSDHPGIEKLFF	TGTGCCAGCAGTGATCACCCGGGGATCGAAAAACTGTTTTTT
TRBV6-5	-	TRBJ2-1	TRBD2	CASSSPRAGERHEQFF	TGTGCCAGCAGTTCCCCCCGGGCGGGAGAGAGGCATGAGCAGTTCTTC
TRBV19	-	TRBJ2-5	TRBD1	CASSDTGGAGETQYF	TGTGCCAGTAGTGACACAGGGGGCGCGGGGGAGACCCAGTACTTC
TRBV19	-	TRBJ2-1	TRBD2	CASSITSGTDEQFF	TGTGCCAGTAGTATAACTAGCGGGACGGATGAGCAGTTCTTC
TRBV15	-	TRBJ1-1	-	CATSRDDSWGTEAFF	TGTGCCACCAGCAGAGATGACAGCTGGGGCACTGAAGCTTTCTTT
TRBV27	once	TRBJ2-3	-	CASSSFSGAHVDTQYF	TGTGCCAGCAGTTCCTTTAGCGGAGCACATGTAGATACGCAGTATTTT
TRBV15	-	TRBJ2-2	-	CATSSRRLNTGELFF	TGTGCCACCAGCAGTAGGCGGTTGAACACCGGGGAGCTGTTTTTT
TRBV19	-	TRBJ1-2	-	CASSIALGTGRFYGYTF	TGTGCCAGTAGTATAGCCCTTGGAACAGGTCGGTTCTATGGCTACACCTTC
TRBV7-2	-	TRBJ1-1	-	CASSLSGQGTEAFF	TGTGCCAGCAGCTTGTCGGGTCAGGGCACTGAAGCTTTCTTT
TRBV5-1	-	TRBJ1-1	-	CASSLEGPGRNTEAFF	TGCGCCAGCAGCTTGGAGGGGCCCGGGAGGAACACTGAAGCTTTCTTT
TRBV10-3	once	TRBJ1-1	TRBD1	CAISSDRENTEAFF	TGTGCCATCAGCTCTGACAGGGAGAACACTGAAGCTTTCTTT
TRBV6-5	few	TRBJ1-1	TRBD1	CASSLDRVNTEAFF	TGTGCCAGCAGTTTGGACAGGGTGAACACTGAAGCTTTCTTT
TRBV6-5	-	TRBJ1-1	-	CASRARRGMTEAFF	TGTGCCAGCAGGGCTAGAAGGGGCATGACTGAAGCTTTCTTT
TRBV6-5	-	TRBJ2-5	-	CASSPRSETQYF	TGTGCCAGCAGTCCGAGGTCGGAGACCCAGTACTTC
TRBV2	-	TRBJ2-5	-	CASTVQETQYF	TGTGCCAGCACCGTACAAGAGACCCAGTACTTC
TRBV29-1	few	TRBJ1-2	TRBD1	CSVDISGQVYGYTF	TGCAGCGTTGATATCTCGGGACAGGTCTATGGCTACACCTTC
TRBV2	-	TRBJ1-2	TRBD1	CASRRTGGIAPGGYTF	TGTGCCAGCAGAAGGACAGGTGGCATAGCGCCGGGAGGCTACACCTTC
TRBV19	-	TRBJ2-3	-	CASSRTASTDTQYF	TGTGCCAGTAGTAGGACAGCTAGCACAGATACGCAGTATTTT
TRBV18	-	TRBJ2-7	-	CASSPLGSYEQYF	TGTGCCAGCTCACCTCTAGGGAGTTACGAGCAGTACTTC